This T cell receptor (beta chain) was sequenced in a study of T-cell reconstitution after alpha-beta-depleted transplantation in children. Unique molecular identifiers were used in preparing the TCRbeta library. MiXCR was run by TCRdb on the PCR reads, yielding one entry per CDR3 protein. The sample shows 500,000 to 600,000 distinct CDR3 sequences, about 30% of them seen only once. Sequences were derived from PBMCs from the stem cell graft donor, sampled from the stem cell graft. The source is a human donor who donated a stem cell graft to a child with aplastic anemia.

The CDR3 DNA is TGTGCCAGCAGTTCTATCGGGGTGGGACTCTCCTACGAGCAGTACTTC. Translation: CASSSIGVGLSYEQYF. J is TRBJ2-7 and V is TRBV28; TRBD2 might be the D (6 bases). This CDR3 region has 16 residues. Per the germline V gene, CDR1 is MDHEN and CDR2 is SYDVKM. The V end was cut by 4 bases, the J end by 0 bases, with 16 bases between. The variable domain in full, completed from reference TRBV28 and TRBJ2-7, reads DVKVTQSSRYLVKRTGEKVFLECVQDMDHENMFWYRQDPGLGLRLIYFSYDVKMKEKGDIPEGYSVSREKKERFSLILESASTNQTSMYLCASSSIGVGLSYEQYFGPGTRLTVT.